This TCR beta chain was recorded in a study of shared clonotypes between healthy human individuals. Study summary: Per-donor plates numbered three CD4 naive, three CD4 memory, two CD8 naive and one CD8 memory. Overall study findings and caveats: Relative to their counterparts shared across all four donors, non-shared clonotypes exhibited diminished generation probabilities.

V was clipped by 3 bases and J by 7 bases; unmatched bases: 11. CDR1 is KGHSH and CDR2 is LQKENI in the germline V gene. This CDR3 spans 15 amino acids. Sequencing used immunoSEQ multiplex PCR; TCRdb keeps in-frame clones, though not all of them. The sample records around 2.5 million clones, 90% to 95% being singletons. This clone was observed once. Its antigen is still unknown. The chain combines TRBV18 with TRBJ2-7, with 8 bases lining up with TRBD2. Source material: naive CD4+ T cells from PBMCs. Subset of the sample: CD45RA+ positively selected. This receptor was identified in a man between 18 and 35 years old in good health. Some clones in this sample may be carry-over from other donors' samples. As DNA, the CDR3 is TGTGCCAGCTCACCGTCTAGCGGGTGGGACGGGGAGCAGTACTTC. It translates to CASSPSSGWDGEQYF.